This T cell receptor beta chain derives from a study of blood T cell repertoires in COVID-19. The protocol was immunoSEQ multiplex PCR, while the TCRdb copy is restricted to in-frame clones and leaves out a portion. This sample carries about 240,000 clones, around 86% of them seen once, and the ten largest clones take roughly 1.9%. The CDR3 is 16 residues long. The V gene lost 0 bases and the J gene lost 5 bases, with 14 bases spanning the gap. CDR1 is MGHRA, CDR2 YSYEKL, per germline. The material sequenced was peripheral blood. The chain has TRBV4-1 and TRBJ2-1, with D possibly matching TRBD1 (6 bases). This receptor was taken from a man aged 30 to 45 who had recovered from COVID-19. CDR3 protein: CASSQDEGGRNNEQFF. CDR3 nucleotide sequence: TGCGCCAGCAGCCAAGATGAAGGGGGTCGAAACAATGAGCAGTTCTTC.